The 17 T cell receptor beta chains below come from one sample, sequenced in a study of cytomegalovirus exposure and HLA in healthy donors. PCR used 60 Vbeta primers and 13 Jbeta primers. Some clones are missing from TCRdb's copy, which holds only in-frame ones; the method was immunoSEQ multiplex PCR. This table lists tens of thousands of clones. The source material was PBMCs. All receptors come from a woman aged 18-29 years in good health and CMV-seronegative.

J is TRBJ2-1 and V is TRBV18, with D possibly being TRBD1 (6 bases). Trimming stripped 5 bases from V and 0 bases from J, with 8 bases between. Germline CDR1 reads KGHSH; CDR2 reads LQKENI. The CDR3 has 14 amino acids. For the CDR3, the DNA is TGTGCCAGCTCAGGGACAAGCTCCTACAATGAGCAGTTCTTC. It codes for CASSGTSSYNEQFF.

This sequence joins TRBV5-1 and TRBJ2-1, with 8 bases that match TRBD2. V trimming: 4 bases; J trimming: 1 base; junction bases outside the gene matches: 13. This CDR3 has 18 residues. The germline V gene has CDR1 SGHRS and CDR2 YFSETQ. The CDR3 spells CASSLAAGRAGSYNEQFF. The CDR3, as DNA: TGCGCCAGCAGCCTAGCCGCCGGGAGGGCCGGGTCCTACAATGAGCAGTTCTTC.

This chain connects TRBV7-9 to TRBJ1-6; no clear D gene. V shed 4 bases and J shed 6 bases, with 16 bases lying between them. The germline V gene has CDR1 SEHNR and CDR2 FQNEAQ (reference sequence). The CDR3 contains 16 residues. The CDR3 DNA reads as TGTGCCAGCAGCTCCCTCACAGAGGGTCTTAATTCACCCCTCCACTTT. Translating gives CASSSLTEGLNSPLHF.

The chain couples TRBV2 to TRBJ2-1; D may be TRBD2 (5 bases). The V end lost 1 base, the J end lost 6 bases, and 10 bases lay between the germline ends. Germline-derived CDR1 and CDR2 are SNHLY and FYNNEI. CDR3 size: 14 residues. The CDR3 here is CASSEGLYFNEQFF. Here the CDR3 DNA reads TGTGCCAGCAGTGAAGGACTATACTTCAATGAGCAGTTCTTC.

This chain's CDR3 is CASRRDTEAFF. The DNA for the CDR3 is TGTGCCAGCAGGAGGGATACTGAAGCTTTCTTT. V is TRBV2 and J is TRBJ1-1; D gene unclear. This CDR3 contains 11 residues. The germline V and J ends were trimmed by 6 bases and 5 bases, with 7 bases remaining between them. CDR1 SNHLY and CDR2 FYNNEI come from the germline V gene.

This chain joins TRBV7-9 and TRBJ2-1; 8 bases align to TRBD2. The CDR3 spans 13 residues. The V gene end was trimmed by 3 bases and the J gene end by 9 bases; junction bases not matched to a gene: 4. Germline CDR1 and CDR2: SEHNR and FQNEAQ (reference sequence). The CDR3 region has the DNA TGTGCCAGCAGCTTCCAGCGGGAGAGTGAGCAGTTCTTC. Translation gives CASSFQRESEQFF. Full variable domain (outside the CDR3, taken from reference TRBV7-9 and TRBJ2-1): DTGVSQNPRHKITKRGQNVTFRCDPISEHNRLYWYRQTLGQGPEFLTYFQNEAQLEKSRLLSDRFSAERPKGSFSTLEIQRTEQGDSAMYLCASSFQRESEQFFGPGTRLTVL.

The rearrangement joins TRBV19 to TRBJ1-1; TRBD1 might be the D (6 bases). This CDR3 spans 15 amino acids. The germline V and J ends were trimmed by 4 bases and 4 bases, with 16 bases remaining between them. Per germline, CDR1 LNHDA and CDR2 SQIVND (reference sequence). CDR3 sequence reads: CASSSLSRGATEAFF. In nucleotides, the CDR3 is TGTGCCAGTAGTAGTTTGTCCAGGGGTGCCACTGAAGCTTTCTTT.

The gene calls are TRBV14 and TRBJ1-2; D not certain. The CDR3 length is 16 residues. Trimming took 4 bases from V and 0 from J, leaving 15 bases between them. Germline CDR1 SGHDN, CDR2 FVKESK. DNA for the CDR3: TGTGCCAGCAGCCCGGATGTTGGGAGAGCTAACTATGGCTACACCTTC. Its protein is CASSPDVGRANYGYTF.

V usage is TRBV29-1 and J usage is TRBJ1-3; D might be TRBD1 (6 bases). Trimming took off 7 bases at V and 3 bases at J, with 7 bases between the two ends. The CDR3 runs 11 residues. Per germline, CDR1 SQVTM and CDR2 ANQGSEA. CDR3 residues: CSGGLGNTIYF. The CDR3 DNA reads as TGCAGCGGGGGGCTTGGAAACACCATATATTTT. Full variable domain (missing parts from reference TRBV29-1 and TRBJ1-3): SAVISQKPSRDICQRGTSLTIQCQVDSQVTMMFWYRQQPGQSLTLIATANQGSEATYESGFVIDKFPISRPNLTFSTLTVSNMSPEDSSIYLCSGGLGNTIYFGEGSWLTVV.

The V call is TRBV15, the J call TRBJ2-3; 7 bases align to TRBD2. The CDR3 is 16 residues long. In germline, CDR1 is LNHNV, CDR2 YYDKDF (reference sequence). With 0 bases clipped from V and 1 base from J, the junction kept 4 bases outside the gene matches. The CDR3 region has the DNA TGTGCCACCAGCAGAGATTTTGGGGGGGGCACAGATACGCAGTATTTT. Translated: CATSRDFGGGTDTQYF.

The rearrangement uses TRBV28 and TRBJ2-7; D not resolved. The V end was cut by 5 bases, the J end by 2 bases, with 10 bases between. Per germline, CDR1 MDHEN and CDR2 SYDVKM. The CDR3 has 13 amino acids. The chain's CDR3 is CASSRGSTYEQYF. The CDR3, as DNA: TGTGCCAGCAGTCGAGGCAGCACCTACGAGCAGTACTTC.

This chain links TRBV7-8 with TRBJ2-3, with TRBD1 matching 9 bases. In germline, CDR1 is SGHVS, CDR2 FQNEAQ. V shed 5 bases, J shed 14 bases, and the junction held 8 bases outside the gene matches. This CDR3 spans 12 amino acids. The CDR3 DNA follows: TGTGCCAGCAGCCCCTACAGGGGGCTTGTGTATTTT. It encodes CASSPYRGLVYF.

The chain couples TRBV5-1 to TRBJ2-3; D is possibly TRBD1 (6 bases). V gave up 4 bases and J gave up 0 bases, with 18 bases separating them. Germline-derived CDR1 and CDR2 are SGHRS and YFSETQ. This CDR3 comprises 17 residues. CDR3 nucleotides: TGCGCCAGCAGCCCCCTAAATACAGGGACAAGCACAGATACGCAGTATTTT. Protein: CASSPLNTGTSTDTQYF.

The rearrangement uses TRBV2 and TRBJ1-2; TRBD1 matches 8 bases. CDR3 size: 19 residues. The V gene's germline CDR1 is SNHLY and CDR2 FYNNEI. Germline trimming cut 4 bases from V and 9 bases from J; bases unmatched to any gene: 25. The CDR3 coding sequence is TGTGCCAGCAGTGTATGGACCGGGACAGGCGAAAATTTTGGGAGTAGCTACACCTTC. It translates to CASSVWTGTGENFGSSYTF.

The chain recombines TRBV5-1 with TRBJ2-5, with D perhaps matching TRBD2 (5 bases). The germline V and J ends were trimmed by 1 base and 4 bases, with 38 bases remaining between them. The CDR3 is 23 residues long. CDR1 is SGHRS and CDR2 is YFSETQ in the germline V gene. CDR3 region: CASSLPASLTLGGSVEYLETQYF. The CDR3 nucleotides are TGCGCCAGCAGCTTGCCAGCTTCCCTGACCCTGGGCGGGTCGGTTGAATACCTAGAGACCCAGTACTTC.

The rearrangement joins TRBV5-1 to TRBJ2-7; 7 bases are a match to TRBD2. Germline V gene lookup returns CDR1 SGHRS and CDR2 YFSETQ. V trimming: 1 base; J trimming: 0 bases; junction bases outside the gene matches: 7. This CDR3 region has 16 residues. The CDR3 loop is CASSLPTSAGSYEQYF. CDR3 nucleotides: TGCGCCAGCAGCTTGCCAACTAGCGCGGGCTCCTACGAGCAGTACTTC.

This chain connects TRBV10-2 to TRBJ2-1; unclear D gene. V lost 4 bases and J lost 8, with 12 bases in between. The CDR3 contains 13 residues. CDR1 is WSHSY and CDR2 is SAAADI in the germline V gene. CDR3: CASSGTPRDEQFF. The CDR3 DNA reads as TGCGCCAGCAGTGGTACCCCACGAGATGAGCAGTTCTTC.